This entry lists 14 T cell receptor beta chains sequenced from one sample in a study of yellow fever vaccine responses in identical twins. One entry per CDR3 protein, called by TCRdb with MiXCR from the RT-PCR reads. The table lists under 4,000 distinct CDR3 sequences, more than 70% of them singletons. The sample here was T cells from blood (PBMCs), unsorted or a sorted subset (not recorded which), taken before or after yellow fever vaccination (not recorded which). These receptors were obtained from a woman younger than 35 who received the yellow fever vaccine.

In this sample, this clonotype turned up a few times. V and J are TRBV28 and TRBJ2-7; TRBD1 is a possible D gene (5 bases). Per germline, CDR1 MDHEN and CDR2 SYDVKM. Trimming took 3 bases from V and 2 from J, leaving 14 bases between them. The CDR3 has 15 residues. CDR3 protein: CASSLVPGPAYEQYF. CDR3 nucleotide sequence: TGTGCCAGCAGTTTGGTGCCAGGGCCTGCCTACGAGCAGTACTTC.

The chain combines TRBV11-2 with TRBJ2-1; D is ambiguous. This CDR3 comprises 13 residues. The V and J ends lost 5 bases and 8 bases respectively, with 13 bases between them. CDR1 is SGHAT and CDR2 is FQNNGV in the germline V gene. The CDR3 DNA sequence: TGTGCCAGCAGCCTCCGGAAGAAAGATGAGCAGTTCTTC. Protein: CASSLRKKDEQFF.

This chain links TRBV6-1 with TRBJ2-3; D remains ambiguous. Germline assignment: CDR1 MNHNS and CDR2 SASEGT. Trimming removed 6 bases from V and 4 bases from J, with 11 bases in between. The length of the CDR3 is 13 residues. CDR3 DNA: TGTGCCAGCAGGTTTGGGGTCCCAGATACGCAGTATTTT. Protein product: CASRFGVPDTQYF.

This clonotype was observed a few times. This chain joins TRBV6-5 and TRBJ2-1; D call uncertain. V lost 0 bases, J lost 4 bases, and 10 bases lay in between. In germline, CDR1 is MNHEY, CDR2 SVGAGI. The CDR3 spans 15 residues. The CDR3 spells CASSYSVTVYNEQFF. CDR3 nucleotides: TGTGCCAGCAGTTACTCGGTTACAGTATACAATGAGCAGTTCTTC.

The genes are TRBV18 and TRBJ1-1; D remains unclear. Trimming stripped 4 bases from V and 5 bases from J, with 11 bases between. Germline V gene sequence: CDR1 KGHSH, CDR2 LQKENI. CDR3 size: 13 residues. The CDR3 loop reads CASSQTHETEAFF. CDR3 DNA sequence: TGTGCCAGCTCACAGACCCACGAAACTGAAGCTTTCTTT.

This chain joins TRBV12-3 or TRBV12-4 and TRBJ2-7, with 7 bases fitting TRBD2. J was trimmed by 0 bases and V by 1 base; bases with no gene match: 3. The CDR3 sequence is 15 residues long. The CDR3 nucleotides read TGTGCCAGCAGTTTAGGTAGGACTAGCTCCTACGAGCAGTACTTC. This sequence encodes CASSLGRTSSYEQYF.

The chain employs TRBV5-1 and TRBJ1-1; D unresolved. Germline CDR1 and CDR2: SGHRS and YFSETQ. The CDR3 contains 15 residues. With 0 bases removed from V and 2 bases from J, the gap between germline ends came to 11 bases. The CDR3 sequence is CASSLDGRLNTEAFF. CDR3 nucleotides: TGCGCCAGCAGCTTGGACGGGCGCCTAAACACTGAAGCTTTCTTT.

This clonotype was seen a single time. The chain employs TRBV7-9 and TRBJ2-3; perhaps D is TRBD1 or TRBD2 (6 bases each). The CDR3 contains 16 residues. The germline gives CDR1 SEHNR, CDR2 FQNEAQ (reference sequence). The ends were cut back, 11 bases at V and 0 bases at J, with 21 bases in the middle. CDR3 sequence: CAGTYEGGFSTDTQYF. The CDR3 region has the DNA TGTGCCGGTACATACGAAGGGGGGTTCAGCACAGATACGCAGTATTTT.

The chain employs TRBV13 and TRBJ2-1; D perhaps matches TRBD2 (5 bases). The CDR3 loop spans 12 amino acids. Germline V gives CDR1 PRHDT, CDR2 FYEKMQ (reference sequence). V lost 5 bases and J lost 9, with 11 bases in between. The CDR3 DNA reads as TGTGCCAGCAGCGAGCTCCGGGGTGAGCAGTTCTTC. Its translation: CASSELRGEQFF. Drawing the rest from reference TRBV13 and TRBJ2-1, the complete variable domain is AAGVIQSPRHLIKEKRETATLKCYPIPRHDTVYWYQQGPGQDPQFLISFYEKMQSDKGSIPDRFSAQQFSDYHSELNMSSLELGDSALYFCASSELRGEQFFGPGTRLTVL.

This chain connects TRBV2 to TRBJ2-2, with D possibly TRBD1 on 6 matching bases. CDR3 length: 14 residues. Germline CDR1 and CDR2: SNHLY and FYNNEI. The V gene lost 5 bases and the J gene lost 2 bases, with 9 bases spanning the gap. The CDR3 coding sequence is TGTGCCAGCAGTTCGGACAGCAACACCGGGGAGCTGTTTTTT. Amino acid sequence: CASSSDSNTGELFF.

The gene calls are TRBV11-1 and TRBJ2-5; D remains ambiguous. V was trimmed by 2 bases and J by 5 bases, leaving 9 bases between them. Germline CDR1 and CDR2: SGHAT and FQDESV (reference sequence). This CDR3 comprises 13 residues. The CDR3: CASSLTPQETQYF. CDR3 bases: TGTGCCAGCAGCTTAACTCCCCAGGAGACCCAGTACTTC.

This chain uses TRBV23-1 with TRBJ2-5; unclear D gene. TRBV23-1 is flagged as an ORF with uncertain function. V lost 4 bases to trimming and J lost 0 bases, with 9 bases between them. CDR3 length: 14 residues. The DNA of the CDR3 is TGCGCCAGCAGTCCCCAGGCCAACCAAGAGACCCAGTACTTC. Translation gives CASSPQANQETQYF.

The rearrangement uses TRBV4-3 and TRBJ2-7; D is perhaps TRBD2 (5 bases). The germline gives CDR1 LGHNA, CDR2 YSLEER. The CDR3 has 14 residues. Trimming removed 0 bases at V and 4 bases at J, with 10 bases between. CDR3 sequence: CASSQDLEAYEQYF. The CDR3 coding sequence is TGCGCCAGCAGCCAAGATTTGGAGGCTTACGAGCAGTACTTC.

V gene TRBV5-1 combines with J gene TRBJ2-7; 9 bases line up with TRBD1. The CDR3 totals 14 residues. Germline CDR1 is SGHRS and CDR2 is YFSETQ. Trimming took 1 base from V and 6 from J; bases not matched to a gene: 5. DNA for the CDR3: TGCGCCAGCAGCTTGACGGGACAGGGCCTCGAGCAGTACTTC. Amino acids: CASSLTGQGLEQYF.